This T cell receptor beta chain was sequenced in a study of OX40 agonist ivuxolimab in advanced cancers. The CDR3 extends over 16 amino acids. Per the germline V gene, CDR1 is LNHDA and CDR2 is SQIVND (reference sequence). V was clipped by 4 bases and J by 1 base, with 14 bases between them. Exclusion applied to patients with autoimmune disease history or systemic immunosuppression. Profiled with immunoSEQ multiplex PCR; TCRdb holds only in-frame clones, not every one. This table has 130,000 or so clones, roughly 91% appearing once. The chain recombines TRBV19 with TRBJ2-4; TRBD2 is a possible D gene (7 bases). This TCR derives from an adult with an advanced solid tumor such as melanoma, head and neck, liver or kidney cancer. The specimen comprised CD4+ or CD8+ T cells sorted from blood, sampled in a trial of the OX40 agonist ivuxolimab. Written as DNA, the CDR3 is TGTGCCAGTAGTACCCGAGGGGGGGCGGCCAAAAACATTCAGTACTTC. Encoded protein: CASSTRGGAAKNIQYF. Full variable domain (remainder filled in from reference TRBV19 and TRBJ2-4): DGGITQSPKYLFRKEGQNVTLSCEQNLNHDAMYWYRQDPGQGLRLIYYSQIVNDFQKGDIAEGYSVSREKKESFPLTVTSAQKNPTAFYLCASSTRGGAAKNIQYFGAGTRLSVL.